This entry concerns a single TCR beta chain. There are many counts of this clonotype. Its antigen remains undetermined. No base quality values were provided; no much bigger clone lies one nucleotide off. CDR1 and CDR2, per the germline V gene, are SGHDN and FVKESK. The CDR3 sequence holds 13 residues, the cysteine and phenylalanine included. Only the CDR3 DNA stays, 39 bases, in frame from base 1. V gives up 2 bases and J gives up 4 bases, and the segment between their germline ends measures 8 bases. Interpreted using the paper, the treatment or condition label stands for: allogeneic hematopoietic cell transplantation with graft depleted of TCRalphabeta T cells and CD19 B cells. TCRalphabeta/CD19-depleted allogeneic hematopoietic cell grafts were given to the transplant recipients, all of whom were children. The source of the sample is a study of T-cell reconstitution after alpha-beta-depleted transplantation in children (dated by TCRdb to the mid-2010s). For context, the study as a whole: T-cell immune reconstitution after TCRalphabeta/CD19-depleted allogeneic hematopoietic cell transplantation in children was quantitatively tracked in the study by means of TCR repertoire profiling.

The receptor library was made with PCR. The instrument was an Illumina HiSeq 2500. TCR library preparation used molecular barcoding, with unique molecular identifiers applied to normalize quantification of the TCRbeta repertoire. TCRdb trimmed the raw reads at Q25, called clones with MiXCR and kept productive beta chains. Rows with a matching CDR3 protein are joined into one entry that keeps the most common DNA and genes. This sample lists 250,000 to 300,000 distinct CDR3 sequences; roughly 11% were detected once. The ten top clones hold 23% of the sample. What the authors observed across the whole study: In some patients, high TCRbeta diversity at day 60 was attributed to recipient T cells and intrathymic progenitors that had survived conditioning. The apparently early recovery of alphabetaT-cell counts about two months after transplant reportedly depended on only several hundred rapidly expanded clones that came from non-depleted graft cells. Over the following months the frequencies of hyperexpanded clones went down, and after one year T-cell counts and TCRbeta diversity were mostly credited to newly produced T cells.

The source was peripheral blood, collected 180 days after TCRalphabeta/CD19-depleted stem cell transplant. This clonotype originated in a male patient aged 2-15 years who had a stem cell transplant for chronic granulomatous disease, so the T cells may come from the graft donor. The V gene is TRBV14 and the J gene is TRBJ2-5, with the D segment identity uncertain. CDR3 reads: CASSQRVRETQYF. At the DNA level, the sequence is TGTGCCAGCAGCCAAAGAGTTCGAGAGACCCAGTACTTC.